What follows are 19 T cell receptor beta chains derived from one specimen sequenced in a study of cytomegalovirus exposure and HLA in healthy donors. Measured with immunoSEQ multiplex PCR; TCRdb has only the in-frame clones, and not every one. Among 100,000 to 120,000 clones listed, about 85% were seen once. Source material: PBMCs. These receptors originate from a woman aged 18-29 years in good health and CMV-seronegative.

V usage is TRBV5-6 and J usage is TRBJ2-3; 8 bases fit TRBD1. V shed 9 bases and J 0 bases; nucleotides not matched to a gene: 12. Germline loops: CDR1 SGHDT, CDR2 YYEEEE. This CDR3 spans 16 amino acids. CDR3 DNA sequence: TGTGCCACCAGGACAGGGCGGATAGCTAGCACAGATACGCAGTATTTT. This translates into CATRTGRIASTDTQYF. Using reference TRBV5-6 and TRBJ2-3 for the parts outside the CDR3, the full variable domain is DAGVTQSPTHLIKTRGQQVTLRCSPKSGHDTVSWYQQALGQGPQFIFQYYEEEERQRGNFPDRFSGHQFPNYSSELNVNALLLGDSALYLCATRTGRIASTDTQYFGPGTRLTVL.

The V and J genes are TRBV2 and TRBJ2-2, with 8 bases aligning to TRBD1. The V gene end was trimmed by 7 bases and the J gene end by 6 bases; junction bases not matched to a gene: 7. CDR3 length equals 14 residues. Germline V CDR1 and CDR2: SNHLY, FYNNEI. Here the CDR3 DNA reads TGTGCCAGCACTATACAGGGGGAGGCCGGGGAGCTGTTTTTT. As protein: CASTIQGEAGELFF.

The rearrangement links TRBV6-1 to TRBJ1-5; D remains unclear. CDR3 size: 13 residues. Germline V gene data show CDR1 as MNHNS and CDR2 as SASEGT. V lost 0 bases to trimming and J lost 5 bases, with 5 bases between them. The chain's CDR3 is CASSEAADQPQHF. DNA of the CDR3: TGTGCCAGCAGTGAAGCTGCGGATCAGCCCCAGCATTTT.

This chain uses TRBV28 with TRBJ1-2; 8 nucleotides line up with TRBD1. This CDR3 comprises 14 residues. The germline CDR1 and CDR2 sequences are MDHEN and SYDVKM. V lost 8 bases to trimming and J lost 6 bases; unmatched junction nucleotides: 11. The CDR3 sequence: CASDPQGAMDGYTF. The CDR3 nucleotides are TGTGCCAGCGACCCTCAGGGGGCAATGGATGGCTACACCTTC.

The gene calls are TRBV4-1 and TRBJ2-5; 8 positions match TRBD1. V shed 1 base, J shed 5 bases, and the junction held 6 bases outside the gene matches. The germline V gene encodes CDR1 MGHRA and CDR2 YSYEKL. The CDR3 extends over 15 amino acids. The CDR3 reads CASSQGTGLGETQYF. CDR3 nucleotides: TGCGCCAGCAGCCAAGGGACAGGGTTAGGGGAGACCCAGTACTTC.

The gene calls are TRBV9 and TRBJ2-1, with 10 positions matching TRBD2. With V trimmed by 0 bases and J by 1 base, 4 bases remained unmatched. Germline V CDR1 and CDR2: SGDLS, YYNGEE. The CDR3 consists of 17 residues. CDR3 in DNA: TGTGCCAGCAGCGTAGCTAGCGGGGGCCCTTCCTACAATGAGCAGTTCTTC. This sequence encodes CASSVASGGPSYNEQFF.

The V gene is TRBV9, the J gene TRBJ2-1; no clear D gene. Looked up from germline, CDR1 is SGDLS and CDR2 is YYNGEE. Trimming took 3 bases from V and 5 from J, leaving 24 bases between them. The CDR3 is 18 amino acids. The CDR3 bases are TGTGCCAGCAGCGCCACAAGTTCCCAAAGGCGGCGCCACAATGAGCAGTTCTTC. Protein: CASSATSSQRRRHNEQFF.

V gene TRBV6-1 combines with J gene TRBJ1-1, with 7 positions matching TRBD1. This CDR3 is built from 15 residues. With V trimmed by 4 bases and J by 1 base, 6 bases remained unmatched. Germline lookup yields CDR1 MNHNS and CDR2 SASEGT. The CDR3 nucleotides read TGTGCCAGCAGTGCCCACAGGGGAGCGAACACTGAAGCTTTCTTT. Its translation: CASSAHRGANTEAFF.

The rearrangement joins TRBV9 to TRBJ2-5; TRBD2 matches at 15 bases. This CDR3 is 21 amino acids long. Germline CDR1 is SGDLS and CDR2 is YYNGEE. Trimming removed 3 bases from V and 0 bases from J; junction bases left unmatched: 15. The CDR3 DNA reads as TGTGCCAGCAGCGGTGGGGGACGTAGGACTAGCGGGGGGGCGGACCAAGAGACCCAGTACTTC. This sequence encodes CASSGGGRRTSGGADQETQYF.

V and J are TRBV5-1 and TRBJ2-5; 13 bases fit TRBD2. The J segment lost 5 bases and the V segment lost 4 bases, leaving 8 bases of the junction unmatched. The CDR3 contains 16 residues. The germline V gene has CDR1 SGHRS and CDR2 YFSETQ. The CDR3 coding sequence is TGCGCCAGCAGCCCAACTAGCGGGGGGGCGTCGGAGACCCAGTACTTC. Protein product: CASSPTSGGASETQYF.

The rearrangement uses TRBV27 and TRBJ2-1; 8 bases are shared with TRBD2. CDR1 is MNHEY, CDR2 SMNVEV, per germline (reference sequence). The J segment lost 4 bases and the V segment lost 7 bases, leaving 9 bases of the junction unmatched. The CDR3 length is 15 residues. This CDR3 is CASTRAGGIYNEQFF. The CDR3 DNA is TGTGCCAGCACCAGGGCGGGGGGCATATACAATGAGCAGTTCTTC.

The CDR3, as DNA: TGTGCCAGCGGCGGGCGGGGGGCGACTGAAGCTTTCTTT. Amino acids: CASGGRGATEAFF. The chain couples TRBV2 to TRBJ1-1, with D maybe TRBD1 (6 bases). The CDR3 has 13 residues. Germline V gives CDR1 SNHLY, CDR2 FYNNEI. Trimming left V 8 bases short and J 5 bases short, with 15 bases between.

The genes are TRBV5-1 and TRBJ2-1; TRBD2 matches 7 bases. Germline V gene sequence: CDR1 SGHRS, CDR2 YFSETQ. V lost 6 bases and J lost 2; bases outside the gene matches: 5. CDR3 length: 14 amino acids. The CDR3 DNA is TGCGCCAGCAACCTTGGGGGGGCCTACAATGAGCAGTTCTTC. Its translation is CASNLGGAYNEQFF.

The chain is built from TRBV6-1 and TRBJ2-3, with 12 bases fitting TRBD1. The ends lost 10 bases at V and 12 bases at J; junction bases unmatched: 5. The CDR3 contains 11 residues. From germline, CDR1 is MNHNS and CDR2 SASEGT. CDR3 loop: CATSGTGGQYF. CDR3 nucleotide sequence: TGTGCCACGTCCGGGACAGGGGGCCAGTATTTT.

The genes are TRBV2 and TRBJ1-5, with 11 bases aligning to TRBD1. Germline CDR1 reads SNHLY; CDR2 reads FYNNEI. The CDR3 covers 18 residues. V trimming: 6 bases; J trimming: 0 bases; junction bases outside the gene matches: 10. CDR3 sequence: CASRRDRGGKYSNQPQHF. The DNA for the CDR3 is TGTGCCAGCAGAAGGGACAGGGGGGGGAAATATAGCAATCAGCCCCAGCATTTT. Based on the CDR3 plus reference TRBV2 and TRBJ1-5, the full variable domain is EPEVTQTPSHQVTQMGQEVILRCVPISNHLYFYWYRQILGQKVEFLVSFYNNEISEKSEIFDDQFSVERPDGSNFTLKIRSTKLEDSAMYFCASRRDRGGKYSNQPQHFGDGTRLSIL.

The chain couples TRBV2 to TRBJ2-5, with 7 bases aligning to TRBD1. J lost 1 base, V lost 4 bases, and 3 bases had no gene match. CDR3 length equals 14 residues. Germline V CDR1 and CDR2: SNHLY, FYNNEI. The CDR3 bases are TGTGCCAGCAGTGGCCCAGGGGGCCAAGAGACCCAGTACTTC. Translated: CASSGPGGQETQYF.

This chain links TRBV7-7 with TRBJ2-5; 8 nucleotides agree with TRBD1. CDR1 is SSHAT, CDR2 FNYEAQ, per germline (reference sequence). Losses at the gene ends were 3 bases for V and 3 bases for J; bases not matched to a gene: 9. The length of the CDR3 is 16 residues. As DNA, the CDR3 is TGTGCCAGCAGCTTTCGGTCAGGGGGCAGGGAAGAGACCCAGTACTTC. It translates to CASSFRSGGREETQYF.

This chain joins TRBV6-5 and TRBJ2-2, with 9 bases matching TRBD1. The germline V gene has CDR1 MNHEY and CDR2 SVGAGI. Trimming removed 6 bases from V and 3 bases from J; junction bases left unmatched: 5. This CDR3 region has 15 residues. This chain's CDR3 is CASSPGQGYTGELFF. The CDR3 bases are TGTGCCAGCAGCCCGGGACAGGGATACACCGGGGAGCTGTTTTTT.

This clone has only one observation. The gene calls are TRBV7-6 and TRBJ2-7; no firm D call. Germline V gives CDR1 SGHVS, CDR2 FNYEAQ. The CDR3 has 12 amino acids. Trimming pared 1 base from V and 3 bases from J, leaving 4 bases between. Written as DNA, the CDR3 is TGTGCCAGCAGCTTAGGCAGCTACGAGCAGTACTTC. It encodes CASSLGSYEQYF.